The 3 T cell receptor beta chains below all came from one sample that was sequenced in a study of T cells in Graves' hyperthyroidism and ophthalmopathy (dated by TCRdb to between 2018 and 2021). Library preparation employed multiplex PCR. Sequencing instrument: Illumina HiSeq 2000. TCR beta CDR3 regions were amplified from RNA transcripts. The first round of RT-PCR for the TCR CDR3 was performed with the HTBI primer set and the Qiagen OneStep RT-PCR kit. Clones were called with MiXCR by TCRdb after fastp trimmed the public reads at Q25, and only in-frame beta chains were retained. Each record represents a unique CDR3 protein, reported with the most common genes and DNA among its rows. The sample table holds around 600,000 distinct CDR3 sequences, of which less than 45% were seen once. Jointly, the top ten make up more than 7% of the sample. Material for sequencing was peripheral blood or thyroid tissue (not recorded which). The receptors originated from an adult man with Graves' disease, either hyperthyroidism or ophthalmopathy (not recorded which).

This sequence joins TRBV20-1 and TRBJ2-5; D perhaps matches TRBD1 (7 bases). The V gene lost 3 bases and the J gene lost 4 bases, with 15 bases spanning the gap. The CDR3 has 14 residues. Per the germline V gene, CDR1 is DFQATT and CDR2 is SNEGSKA (reference sequence). CDR3: CSASAHQGGETQYF. In DNA, the CDR3 is TGCAGTGCTAGTGCACACCAGGGGGGAGAGACCCAGTACTTC.

V and J are TRBV7-9 and TRBJ1-1; possibly TRBD1 for D (6 bases). CDR1 and CDR2 (germline): SEHNR, FQNEAQ (reference sequence). V lost 6 bases, J lost 0 bases, and 17 bases lay in between. The CDR3 totals 16 residues. The DNA for the CDR3 is TGTGCCAGCAGTGCCCGGAAGGGGACAATGAACACTGAAGCTTTCTTT. Its translation: CASSARKGTMNTEAFF.

The V gene is TRBV7-3, the J gene TRBJ1-4, with TRBD1 identical over 9 bases. The CDR3 runs to 15 residues. V gave up 5 bases and J gave up 5 bases; unmatched junction bases: 6. Germline V gene data show CDR1 as SGHTA and CDR2 as FQGTGA. This CDR3 reads CASSPAGTGNEKLFF. The CDR3 DNA is TGTGCCAGCAGCCCAGCCGGGACAGGGAATGAAAAACTGTTTTTT.